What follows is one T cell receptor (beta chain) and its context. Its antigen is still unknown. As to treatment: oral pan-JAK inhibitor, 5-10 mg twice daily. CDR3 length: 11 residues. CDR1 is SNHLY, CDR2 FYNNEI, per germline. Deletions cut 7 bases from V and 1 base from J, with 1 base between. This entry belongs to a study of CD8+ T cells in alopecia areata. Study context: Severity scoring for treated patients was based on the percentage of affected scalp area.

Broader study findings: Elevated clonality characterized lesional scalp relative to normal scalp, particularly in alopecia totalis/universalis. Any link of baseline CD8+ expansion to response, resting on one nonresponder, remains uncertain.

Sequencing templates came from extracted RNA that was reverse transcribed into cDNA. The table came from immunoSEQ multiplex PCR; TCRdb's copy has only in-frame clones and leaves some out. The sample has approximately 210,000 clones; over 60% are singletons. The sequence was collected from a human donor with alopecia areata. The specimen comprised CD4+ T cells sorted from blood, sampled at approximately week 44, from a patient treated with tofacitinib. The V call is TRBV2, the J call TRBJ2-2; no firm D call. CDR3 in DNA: TGTGCCAGCAAGAACACCGGGGAGCTGTTTTTT. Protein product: CASKNTGELFF.